The T cell receptor beta chain under discussion was sequenced for a study of blood T cell repertoires in COVID-19. Study in general: Samples came from the United States, Italy and Spain, spanning acute and convalescent COVID-19. T cells, B-cell-depleted T cells, or PBMCs provided the cDNA or gDNA that served as material.

The ends were cut back, 2 bases at V and 0 bases at J, with 8 bases in the middle. The CDR3 has 15 amino acids. The V gene's germline CDR1 is ENHRY and CDR2 SYGVKD. As processed by the authors: From reference gene primer amplification, estimates of nucleated cell counts were derived. Sequencing was performed with immunoSEQ multiplex PCR; in TCRdb, only in-frame clones are kept and a portion is missing. The V and J calls and clone size come from that table; D and trimming were worked out from the DNA. Of more than 85,000 clones listed, roughly 90% are singletons. The TCR comes from a woman in her 70s with acute or convalescent COVID-19. The J gene is TRBJ1-3, the V gene TRBV10-3; no reliable D call. The sequencing input was peripheral blood. The CDR3 here is CAISELGVSGNTIYF. The CDR3 DNA follows: TGTGCCATCAGTGAGCTCGGGGTCTCTGGAAACACCATATATTTT.